The rows below give T cell receptor beta chains drawn from one sample of a study of blood T cell repertoires in COVID-19. Generated by immunoSEQ multiplex PCR, the TCRdb table keeps only in-frame clones and is missing some. The table has some 95,000 clones, around 93% seen once; the top ten hold around 2.3%. The sequenced sample consisted of peripheral blood. The receptors come from a human donor with active COVID-19. The donor label of this sample is uncertain. Each CDR3 is given without its conserved first and last residue. Clone sizes are given selectively: once, few, many, or a class where the clone is expanded.

v_call	clone_size	j_call	cdr3_length	cdr3_aa
TRBV11-2	.	TRBJ1-1	12	ASSRLSQGTEAF
TRBV3-1/TRBV3-2	.	TRBJ2-7	13	ASSQPGTGVREQY
TRBV4-1	.	TRBJ2-2	14	ASSLGLAQNTGELF
TRBV19	.	TRBJ1-1	15	ASSPGQNLFMNTEAF
TRBV28	once	TRBJ2-1	13	ASRTPGLAGEEQF
TRBV3-1/TRBV3-2	few	TRBJ1-2	12	ASSQERYRVGYT
TRBV4-2	once	TRBJ1-2	13	ASSQEQDSNYGYT
TRBV11-3	.	TRBJ2-2	10	ASSFHPGELF
TRBV7-2	.	TRBJ1-1	12	ASSLARGGTEAF
TRBV3-1/TRBV3-2	.	TRBJ1-4	11	ASSQVRGEKLF
TRBV4-1	.	TRBJ2-2	14	ASSQFSGEHTGELF
TRBV4-2	.	TRBJ2-7	15	ASSHPGTGSASYEQY
TRBV7-9	.	TRBJ1-3	13	ASSPEAAAGNTIY
TRBV6-2/TRBV6-3	.	TRBJ2-1	13	ASSYGTGRANEQF
TRBV6-5	.	TRBJ2-5	12	ASSGTTRGETQY
TRBV19	.	TRBJ1-4	13	ASSTSGNANEKLF
TRBV7-3	.	TRBJ2-3	13	ASSLSNGAGVTQY
TRBV5-1	few	TRBJ2-5	12	ASGLAGSQETQY
TRBV12-1	.	TRBJ1-1	14	ASSLPGAGRNTEAF
TRBV5-5	.	TRBJ2-7	15	ASSSPASGTVTYEQY
TRBV6-6	.	TRBJ1-1	10	ASSTMNTEAF
TRBV5-1	.	TRBJ2-5	13	ASSPGQGNQETQY
TRBV27	.	TRBJ1-3	13	ASRPRQVSGNTIY
TRBV7-8	.	TRBJ2-1	14	ASSLGRGGGFNEQF
TRBV13	.	TRBJ2-7	12	ASSFGPSSYEQY
TRBV11-2	.	TRBJ1-1	12	ASSFQGADTEAF
TRBV15	.	TRBJ1-6	13	ATSRTTRQGSPLH
TRBV4-1	once	TRBJ2-1	13	ASSQLPLAEDEQF
TRBV9	few	TRBJ1-6	14	ASSVDRGEVDSPLH
TRBV6-4	.	TRBJ2-1	16	ASSDSGVGLADYNEQF
TRBV18	once	TRBJ2-7	13	ASSPQGIVLGEQY
TRBV15	.	TRBJ2-1	15	ATSRDPQGVSGNEQF
TRBV10-3	.	TRBJ2-7	12	AILTGQGGDEQY
TRBV19	.	TRBJ2-7	13	ASSIGGQGAHEQY
TRBV4-1	.	TRBJ2-7	11	ARGFFDSNEQY
TRBV4-2	.	TRBJ2-3	15	ASSQDGGGPSTDTQY
TRBV7-2	.	TRBJ2-7	14	ASSLVAGGGFYEQY
TRBV28	.	TRBJ2-7	12	ASGETGSSYEQY
TRBV28	.	TRBJ1-2	12	ASSLGTGPYGYT
TRBV7-2	.	TRBJ2-2	12	ASSMTGAAGELF
TRBV5-4	.	TRBJ2-7	9	APMSPYEQY